Listed here is a single T cell receptor (beta chain). Its target is unknown. Method: immunoSEQ multiplex PCR; TCRdb's copy keeps in-frame clones and lacks some. Among 30,000 to 40,000 clones listed, less than 85% were seen once. The sample comes from a study of PD-1 blockade in classical Hodgkin lymphoma. Study outcomes and limitations: TCR diversity in CD4+, not CD8+, cells rose significantly by C4D1. Whoever responded completely had baseline diversity much like that seen in newly diagnosed patients.

Every patient relapsed after autologous stem cell transplantation, and brentuximab vedotin exposure varied. This CDR3 is 17 amino acids long. J was trimmed by 10 bases and V by 0 bases; bases with no gene match: 12. CDR1 and CDR2 from the germline V gene are SGHVS and FQNEAQ. This TCR was sampled from a human donor with classical Hodgkin lymphoma. This specimen was peripheral blood mononuclear cells (PBMCs), taken before the second cycle of nivolumab. This chain uses TRBV7-8 with TRBJ1-6; the match to TRBD1 covers 7 bases. CDR3 residues: CASSLALNRGSRSPLHF. The CDR3 DNA reads TGTGCCAGCAGCTTAGCGCTAAACAGGGGAAGTCGGTCACCCCTCCACTTT.